The 14 T cell receptor beta chains in this list originate from one sample, sequenced in a study of beta chain features in type 1 diabetes. No cognate antigen is known for these TCRs. All of the isolated RNA was reverse transcribed, so expressed TCRB transcripts were sequenced. The protocol was immunoSEQ multiplex PCR, while the TCRdb copy is restricted to in-frame clones and leaves out a portion. The sample has 600,000 to 750,000 clones, 9.5% to 15% seen once; the top ten hold more than 0.09%. Regarding the study as a whole: Among all four CD4+ subsets, Type 1 diabetes patients had TCRB CDR3s that were moderately but significantly shorter.

Sequencing used naive CD4+ T cells from blood. The receptors originated from a young man with type 1 diabetes.

This clone showed up just a few times. The chain joins TRBV6-1 to TRBJ2-1; D call uncertain. CDR1 is MNHNS, CDR2 SASEGT, per germline. Between the trimmed V and J ends, which lost 4 bases and 6 bases, there was a span of 10 bases. This CDR3 has 13 residues. CDR3 sequence (DNA): TGTGCCAGCAGTGCCGGTCCCTTCAATGAGCAGTTCTTC. Encoded protein: CASSAGPFNEQFF.

The V gene is TRBV29-1, the J gene TRBJ2-5; 8 bases are shared with TRBD1. J gave up 2 bases and V 6 bases, and 11 bases lay outside the gene matches. The CDR3 has 15 amino acids. CDR1 and CDR2 (germline): SQVTM, ANQGSEA. This CDR3 reads CSVDHRGWTQETQYF. DNA for the CDR3: TGCAGCGTCGACCACAGGGGGTGGACGCAAGAGACCCAGTACTTC.

The chain recombines TRBV11-2 with TRBJ2-7; 7 nucleotides align to TRBD2. The CDR3 contains 15 residues. V was pared by 5 bases and J by 3 bases, with 10 bases of the junction left unmatched. Looked up from germline, CDR1 is SGHAT and CDR2 is FQNNGV. CDR3 in amino acids: CASSRTPGGLYEQYF. DNA for the CDR3: TGTGCCAGCAGCCGTACGCCGGGAGGACTCTACGAGCAGTACTTC.

This clone was observed a handful of times. The chain recombines TRBV9 with TRBJ2-7; TRBD1 matches at 8 bases. Germline V gene lookup returns CDR1 SGDLS and CDR2 YYNGEE. This CDR3 region has 15 residues. V dropped 4 bases and J dropped 3; count of bases not matched to a gene: 9. The CDR3, as DNA: TGTGCCAGCAGCCCAAATTCCGGACAGGGCTACGAGCAGTACTTC. It specifies CASSPNSGQGYEQYF.

V usage is TRBV11-2 and J usage is TRBJ1-4; D perhaps matches TRBD1 (6 bases). V shed 6 bases and J shed 8 bases, with 19 bases lying between them. Per germline, CDR1 SGHAT and CDR2 FQNNGV. This CDR3 spans 15 amino acids. CDR3 bases: TGTGCCAGCAGGGTCCAACAGGGACGGGGGGAAAAACTGTTTTTT. It codes for CASRVQQGRGEKLFF. The whole variable domain, remainder taken from reference TRBV11-2 and TRBJ1-4, is EAGVAQSPRYKIIEKRQSVAFWCNPISGHATLYWYQQILGQGPKLLIQFQNNGVVDDSQLPKDRFSAERLKGVDSTLKIQPAKLEDSAVYLCASRVQQGRGEKLFFGSGTQLSVL.

The sample holds a few counts of this clone. The chain recombines TRBV15 with TRBJ1-4; maybe TRBD1 (5 bases). V was clipped by 0 bases and J by 6 bases, with 11 bases between them. Germline V gene data show CDR1 as LNHNV and CDR2 as YYDKDF (reference sequence). This CDR3 has 15 amino acids. For the CDR3, the DNA is TGTGCCACCAGCAGAGATTTCAGGGACGATGAAAAACTGTTTTTT. Its protein is CATSRDFRDDEKLFF.

This rearrangement joins TRBV5-1 to TRBJ2-5; no clear D gene. CDR1 SGHRS and CDR2 YFSETQ come from the germline V gene. The germline V and J ends were trimmed by 0 bases and 3 bases, with 12 bases remaining between them. This CDR3 region has 15 residues. CDR3 in DNA: TGCGCCAGCAGCTTGGAGCCAGCAGCCGAAGAGACCCAGTACTTC. This codes for CASSLEPAAEETQYF.

The chain combines TRBV6-6 with TRBJ2-5; 7 positions match TRBD1. Germline CDR1 reads MNHNY; CDR2 reads SVGAGI (reference sequence). The CDR3 has 15 amino acids. Trimming cost V 5 bases and J 1 base; bases outside gene matches: 7. CDR3 sequence: CASSLQQGTQETQYF. The CDR3 coding sequence is TGTGCCAGCAGTCTACAACAGGGGACCCAAGAGACCCAGTACTTC.

This clone was detected only a few times. V and J are TRBV11-3 and TRBJ1-5, with D unclear. Germline CDR1 is SGHNT and CDR2 is YENEEA. The CDR3 is 15 residues long. V lost 1 base to trimming and J lost 0 bases, with 7 bases between them. This chain's CDR3 is CASSLGGSSNQPQHF. The CDR3 DNA is TGTGCCAGCAGCTTAGGCGGATCTAGCAATCAGCCCCAGCATTTT.

The chain employs TRBV5-1 and TRBJ2-5; D may be TRBD2 (6 bases). Germline lookup yields CDR1 SGHRS and CDR2 YFSETQ. Trimming took off 7 bases at V and 5 bases at J, with 15 bases between the two ends. The CDR3 spans 13 residues. Written as DNA, the CDR3 is TGCGCCAGCTGGAGGGGAGGAGACGAGACCCAGTACTTC. It yields the protein CASWRGGDETQYF.

This clone showed up just a few times. The chain is built from TRBV5-4 and TRBJ1-3; tentatively, D is TRBD1 (6 bases). CDR3 length: 13 residues. V was cut by 6 bases and J by 1 base, with 8 bases left in between. Germline V CDR1 and CDR2: SGHNT, YYREEE (reference sequence). CDR3 DNA sequence: TGTGCCAGCAATACAGGGTCTGGAAACACCATATATTTT. Translation: CASNTGSGNTIYF.

This clone occurred a few times. The gene calls are TRBV23-1 and TRBJ1-4; 8 bases are a match to TRBD1. TRBV23-1 is marked as an open reading frame, function uncertain. The CDR3 loop spans 15 amino acids. V trimming: 3 bases; J trimming: 6 bases; junction bases outside the gene matches: 6. The CDR3 coding sequence is TGCGCCAGCAGTCAGAGGACAGGGCGGTATGAAAAACTGTTTTTT. It codes for CASSQRTGRYEKLFF.

This clone turned up a few times. The genes are TRBV2 and TRBJ1-2, with 8 bases identical to TRBD1. The CDR3 runs 14 residues. Trimming took 7 bases from V and 4 from J; bases not matched to a gene: 8. CDR1 and CDR2 from the germline V gene are SNHLY and FYNNEI. CDR3 region: CASTTGTGGYGYTF. CDR3 in DNA: TGTGCCAGCACCACCGGGACAGGTGGCTATGGCTACACCTTC.

The rearrangement links TRBV6-5 to TRBJ1-6, with a possible D match to TRBD1 (6 bases). From germline, CDR1 is MNHEY and CDR2 SVGAGI. V lost 6 bases, J lost 10 bases, and 19 bases lay in between. The CDR3 runs to 15 residues. CDR3 coding DNA: TGTGCCAGCAGCCCTGGGCAGGGGAGTGGATCACCCCTCCACTTT. Amino acid sequence: CASSPGQGSGSPLHF.